This record covers a single T cell receptor (beta chain). Its antigen is still unknown. Method: immunoSEQ multiplex PCR; TCRdb's copy keeps in-frame clones and lacks some. Among approximately 640,000 clones listed, more than 70% were seen once. V gave up 4 bases and J gave up 6 bases, with 10 bases separating them. CDR3 length: 13 residues. CDR1 SNHLY and CDR2 FYNNEI come from the germline V gene. The sample belongs to a study of shared clonotypes between healthy human individuals. Study outcomes and limitations: For naive CD4 cells, roughly 5% of clonotypes were shared across a handful of donors.

Sequencing was performed on memory CD4+ T cells sorted from blood. This sample's subset: CD45RA-negative fraction. This receptor was obtained from a woman in her thirties in good health. The genes are TRBV2 and TRBJ1-5; tentatively, D is TRBD1 (6 bases). The CDR3 here is CASSVEGGQPQHF. The CDR3 bases are TGTGCCAGCAGTGTAGAGGGGGGTCAGCCCCAGCATTTT.